This T cell receptor (beta chain) was sequenced for a study of T cells in Graves' hyperthyroidism and ophthalmopathy. V shed 5 bases and J 9 bases; nucleotides not matched to a gene: 8. The CDR3 sequence is 14 residues long. The germline V gene encodes CDR1 SNHLY and CDR2 FYNNEI. In this sample, this clonotype turned up many times. Authors of the study amplified TCR beta CDR3 regions from RNA transcripts. A first-round RT-PCR of the TCR CDR3 used the HTBI primer set. MiXCR, applied by TCRdb to the multiplex PCR reads, yields one record per CDR3 protein. The profile shows more than 650,000 distinct CDR3 sequences, less than 15% of them singletons.

This receptor was obtained from a woman aged 18-29 years with Graves' hyperthyroidism. What was sequenced was blood. This chain connects TRBV2 to TRBJ2-1; 9 bases agree with TRBD2. CDR3 coding DNA: TGTGCCAGCAGTATGGGACTAGCTTCCTTTGAGCAGTTCTTC. Amino acid sequence: CASSMGLASFEQFF.